What follows are 9 T cell receptor beta chains derived from one specimen sequenced in a study of OX40 agonist ivuxolimab in advanced cancers. TCRdb's table, derived via immunoSEQ multiplex PCR, lists solely in-frame clones and lacks some. The sample lists almost 85,000 clones, roughly nine tenths seen once, with roughly 0.19% in the top ten. Specimen: CD4+ or CD8+ T cells sorted from blood, collected in a trial of the OX40 agonist ivuxolimab. These receptors came from an adult with an advanced solid tumor such as melanoma, head and neck, liver or kidney cancer.

The chain has TRBV5-1 and TRBJ2-3, with TRBD2 matching 9 bases. CDR3 length: 17 amino acids. CDR1 is SGHRS, CDR2 YFSETQ, per germline. V lost 2 bases, J lost 0 bases, and 7 bases stayed unmatched. The CDR3 sequence is CASSFRTSADSTDTQYF. CDR3 DNA sequence: TGCGCCAGCAGCTTCCGGACTAGCGCCGATAGCACAGATACGCAGTATTTT.

V gene TRBV5-4 combines with J gene TRBJ2-7; the D gene is possibly TRBD2 (6 bases). This CDR3 is built from 13 residues. V lost 5 bases, J lost 2 bases, and 11 bases lay in between. Germline V gene data show CDR1 as SGHNT and CDR2 as YYREEE (reference sequence). This CDR3 reads CASSRDFTYEQYF. CDR3 coding DNA: TGTGCCAGCAGTAGGGACTTCACCTACGAGCAGTACTTC.

The chain couples TRBV5-6 to TRBJ2-5; D not resolved. Per the germline V gene, CDR1 is SGHDT and CDR2 is YYEEEE. The CDR3 has 15 amino acids. The ends were cut back, 2 bases at V and 1 base at J, with 12 bases in the middle. CDR3 residues: CASSFPVEGQETQYF. For the CDR3, the DNA is TGTGCCAGCAGCTTCCCGGTGGAAGGCCAAGAGACCCAGTACTTC.

The rearrangement uses TRBV9 and TRBJ2-3; 13 bases match TRBD2. The CDR3 runs to 16 residues. The germline CDR1 and CDR2 sequences are SGDLS and YYNGEE. J lost 0 bases, V lost 4 bases, and 2 bases had no gene match. CDR3 DNA: TGTGCCAGCAGCCCGGGACTAGCGGGGAGCACAGATACGCAGTATTTT. It specifies CASSPGLAGSTDTQYF.

The rearrangement uses TRBV5-1 and TRBJ1-1; D is possibly TRBD1 (5 bases). The V gene's germline CDR1 is SGHRS and CDR2 YFSETQ. This CDR3 is 16 amino acids long. The ends were cut back, 2 bases at V and 5 bases at J, with 19 bases in the middle. As DNA, the CDR3 is TGCGCCAGCAGCTTAGGTTTCGGGCAGGGCGAAACTGAAGCTTTCTTT. Its protein product is CASSLGFGQGETEAFF.

The J gene is TRBJ2-7, the V gene TRBV21-1; the D segment call TRBD2 is taken from the table without a DNA check. TRBV21-1 is recorded as a pseudogene. The CDR3 totals 16 residues. The CDR3 region has the DNA TGTGCCAGCAGCTGCATAACTAGCGGGGGGGCCCACGAGCAGTACGTC. This codes for CASSCITSGGAHEQYV.

The V and J genes are TRBV10-3 and TRBJ1-1, with D maybe TRBD1 (5 bases). CDR3 length equals 13 residues. Trimming removed 5 bases from V and 6 bases from J, with 13 bases in between. Germline-derived CDR1 and CDR2 are ENHRY and SYGVKD. The CDR3 loop is CAISNQGTAEAFF. CDR3 in DNA: TGTGCCATCAGTAACCAGGGAACGGCTGAAGCTTTCTTT.

The chain joins TRBV5-4 to TRBJ2-7; possible D gene TRBD1, 7 bases. V lost 0 bases to trimming and J lost 1 base, with 14 bases between them. Germline values: CDR1 SGHNT, CDR2 YYREEE (reference sequence). There are 16 residues in the CDR3. The CDR3 DNA reads as TGTGCCAGCAGCTTGGCTAGGCCAGGGGGGTCCTACGAGCAGTACTTC. As protein: CASSLARPGGSYEQYF.

This chain uses TRBV9 with TRBJ2-3; 8 bases are a match to TRBD1. The CDR3 totals 13 residues. Germline CDR1 SGDLS, CDR2 YYNGEE. The junction had 4 bases not matched to a gene; V was cut back by 2 bases and J by 8 bases. CDR3: CASSVQGAATQYF. CDR3 nucleotides: TGTGCCAGCAGCGTTCAGGGGGCAGCTACGCAGTATTTT.